This T cell receptor beta chain was identified during a study of blood T cell repertoires in COVID-19. Study-wide background: Material from acute and convalescent COVID-19 was sourced from the United States, Italy and Spain.

This CDR3 is built from 15 residues. The germline V gene encodes CDR1 MNHEY and CDR2 SVGAGI. V dropped 0 bases and J dropped 8 bases, with 16 bases sitting between them. Original data processing: From reference gene primer amplification, estimates of nucleated cell counts were derived. This table comes from immunoSEQ multiplex PCR, and its TCRdb copy is limited to in-frame clones, with some not included. The D gene and trimming were derived from the DNA, and the V and J assignments and clone size from that table. Of 60,000 to 70,000 clones listed, 70% to 85% were seen once; the top ten hold over 40%.

This chain connects TRBV6-5 to TRBJ1-2, with D perhaps TRBD1 (6 bases). The source is a human donor in a cohort sampled during active COVID-19. Sequencing was done on a sample of peripheral blood. The CDR3 DNA is TGTGCCAGCAGTTACTCAAGTGCGGGGGGCAGAGGCTACACCTTC. Encoded protein: CASSYSSAGGRGYTF.